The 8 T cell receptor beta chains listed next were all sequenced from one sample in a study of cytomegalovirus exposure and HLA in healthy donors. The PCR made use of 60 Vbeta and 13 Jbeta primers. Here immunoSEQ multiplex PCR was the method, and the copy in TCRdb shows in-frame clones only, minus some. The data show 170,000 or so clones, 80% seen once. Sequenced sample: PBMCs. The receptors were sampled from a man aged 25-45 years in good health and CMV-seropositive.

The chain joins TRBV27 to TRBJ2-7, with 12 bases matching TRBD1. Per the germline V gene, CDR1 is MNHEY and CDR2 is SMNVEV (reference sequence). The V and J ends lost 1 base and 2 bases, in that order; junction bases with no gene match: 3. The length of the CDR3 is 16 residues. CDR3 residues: CASSLWDRGRPYEQYF. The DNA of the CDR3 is TGTGCCAGCAGTTTATGGGACAGGGGGCGCCCCTACGAGCAGTACTTC.

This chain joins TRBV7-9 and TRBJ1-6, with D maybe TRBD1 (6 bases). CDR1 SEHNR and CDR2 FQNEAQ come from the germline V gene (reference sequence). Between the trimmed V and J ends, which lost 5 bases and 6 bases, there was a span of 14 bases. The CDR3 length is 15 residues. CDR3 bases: TGTGCCAGCAGCCCCAGGGCAGGGGCTAATTCACCCCTCCACTTT. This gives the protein CASSPRAGANSPLHF. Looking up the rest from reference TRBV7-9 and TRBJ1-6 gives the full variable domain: DTGVSQNPRHKITKRGQNVTFRCDPISEHNRLYWYRQTLGQGPEFLTYFQNEAQLEKSRLLSDRFSAERPKGSFSTLEIQRTEQGDSAMYLCASSPRAGANSPLHFGNGTRLTVT.

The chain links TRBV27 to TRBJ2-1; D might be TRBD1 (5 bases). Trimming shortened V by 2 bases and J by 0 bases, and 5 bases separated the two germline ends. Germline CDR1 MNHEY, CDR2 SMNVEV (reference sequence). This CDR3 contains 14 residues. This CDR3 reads CASSLRGSYNEQFF. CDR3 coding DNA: TGTGCCAGCAGTTTAAGGGGCTCCTACAATGAGCAGTTCTTC.

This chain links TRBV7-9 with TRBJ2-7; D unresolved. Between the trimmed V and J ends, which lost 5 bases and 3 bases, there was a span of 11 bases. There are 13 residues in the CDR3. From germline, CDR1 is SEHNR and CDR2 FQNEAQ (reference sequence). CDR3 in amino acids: CASSTQAYYEQYF. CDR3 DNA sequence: TGTGCCAGCAGCACCCAAGCCTACTACGAGCAGTACTTC.

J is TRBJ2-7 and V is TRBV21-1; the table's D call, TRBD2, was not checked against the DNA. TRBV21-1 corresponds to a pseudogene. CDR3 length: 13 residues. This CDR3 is CARRSSGVSEQYF. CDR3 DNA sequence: TGTGCCAGGAGATCGAGCGGGGTCAGCGAGCAGTACTTC.

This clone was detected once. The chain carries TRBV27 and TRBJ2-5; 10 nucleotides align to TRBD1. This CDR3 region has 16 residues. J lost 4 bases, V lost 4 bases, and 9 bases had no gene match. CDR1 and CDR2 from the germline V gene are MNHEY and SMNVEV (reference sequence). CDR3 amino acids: CASSYGTGAAGETQYF. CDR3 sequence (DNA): TGTGCCAGCAGTTACGGGACAGGGGCGGCGGGAGAGACCCAGTACTTC.

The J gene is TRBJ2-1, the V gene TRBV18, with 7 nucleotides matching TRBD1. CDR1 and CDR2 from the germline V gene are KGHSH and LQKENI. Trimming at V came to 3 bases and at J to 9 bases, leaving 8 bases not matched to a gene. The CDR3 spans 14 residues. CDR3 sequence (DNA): TGTGCCAGCTCACCCAGGACAGGTGTGTCTGAGCAGTTCTTC. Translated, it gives CASSPRTGVSEQFF.

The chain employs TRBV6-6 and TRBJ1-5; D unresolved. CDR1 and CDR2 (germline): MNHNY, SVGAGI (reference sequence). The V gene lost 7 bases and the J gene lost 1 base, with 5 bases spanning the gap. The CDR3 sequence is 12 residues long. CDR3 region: CASTESNQPQHF. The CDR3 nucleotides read TGTGCCAGCACCGAGAGCAATCAGCCCCAGCATTTT.